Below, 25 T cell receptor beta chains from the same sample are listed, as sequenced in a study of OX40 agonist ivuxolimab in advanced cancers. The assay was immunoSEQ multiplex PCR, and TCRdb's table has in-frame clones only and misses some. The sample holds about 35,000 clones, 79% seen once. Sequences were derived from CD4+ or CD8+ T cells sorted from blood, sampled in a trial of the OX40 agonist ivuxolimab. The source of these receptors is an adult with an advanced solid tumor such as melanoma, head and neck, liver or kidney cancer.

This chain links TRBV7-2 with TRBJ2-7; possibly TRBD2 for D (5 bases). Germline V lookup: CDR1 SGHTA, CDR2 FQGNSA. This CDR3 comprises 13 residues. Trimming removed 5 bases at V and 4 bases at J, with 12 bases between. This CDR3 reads CASSATRIYEQYF. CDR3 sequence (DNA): TGTGCCAGCAGCGCAACTAGGATTTACGAGCAGTACTTC.

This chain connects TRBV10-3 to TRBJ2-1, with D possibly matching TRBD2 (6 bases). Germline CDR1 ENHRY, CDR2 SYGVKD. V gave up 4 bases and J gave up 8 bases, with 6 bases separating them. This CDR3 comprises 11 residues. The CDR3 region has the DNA TGTGCCATCAGTGCGGGGGATGAGCAGTTCTTC. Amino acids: CAISAGDEQFF.

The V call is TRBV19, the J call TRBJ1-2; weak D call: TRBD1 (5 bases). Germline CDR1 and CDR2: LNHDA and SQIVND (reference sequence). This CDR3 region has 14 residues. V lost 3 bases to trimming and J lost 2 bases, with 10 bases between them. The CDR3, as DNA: TGTGCCAGTAGTATCGGGACGGGAAACTATGGCTACACCTTC. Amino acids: CASSIGTGNYGYTF. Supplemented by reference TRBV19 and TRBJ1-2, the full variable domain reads DGGITQSPKYLFRKEGQNVTLSCEQNLNHDAMYWYRQDPGQGLRLIYYSQIVNDFQKGDIAEGYSVSREKKESFPLTVTSAQKNPTAFYLCASSIGTGNYGYTFGSGTRLTVV.

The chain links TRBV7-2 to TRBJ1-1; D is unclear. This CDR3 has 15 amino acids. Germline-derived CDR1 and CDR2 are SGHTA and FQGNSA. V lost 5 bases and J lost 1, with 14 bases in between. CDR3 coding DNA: TGTGCCAGCAGCAGAGAAGCAGACCAGAACACTGAAGCTTTCTTT. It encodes CASSREADQNTEAFF. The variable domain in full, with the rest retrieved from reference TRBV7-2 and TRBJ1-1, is GAGVSQSPSNKVTEKGKDVELRCDPISGHTALYWYRQSLGQGLEFLIYFQGNSAPDKSGLPSDRFSAERTGGSVSTLTIQRTQQEDSAVYLCASSREADQNTEAFFGQGTRLTVV.

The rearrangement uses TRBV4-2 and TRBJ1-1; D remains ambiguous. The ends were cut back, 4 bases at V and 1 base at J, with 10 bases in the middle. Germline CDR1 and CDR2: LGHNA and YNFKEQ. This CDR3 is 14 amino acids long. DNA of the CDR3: TGTGCCAGCAGCCCCCGAGATGGGAACACTGAAGCTTTCTTT. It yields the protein CASSPRDGNTEAFF.

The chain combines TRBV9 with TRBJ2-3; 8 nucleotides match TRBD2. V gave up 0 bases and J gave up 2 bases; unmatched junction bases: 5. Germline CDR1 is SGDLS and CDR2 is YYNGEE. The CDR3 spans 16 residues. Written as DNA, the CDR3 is TGTGCCAGCAGCGTAGGGGTAGCGGGGTTCACAGATACGCAGTATTTT. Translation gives CASSVGVAGFTDTQYF.

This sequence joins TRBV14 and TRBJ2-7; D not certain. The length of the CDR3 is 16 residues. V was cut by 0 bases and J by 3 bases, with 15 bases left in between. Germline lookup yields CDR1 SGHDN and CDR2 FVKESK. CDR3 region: CASSQDIGSSIYEQYF. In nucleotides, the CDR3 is TGTGCCAGCAGCCAAGATATCGGTTCTTCGATCTACGAGCAGTACTTC.

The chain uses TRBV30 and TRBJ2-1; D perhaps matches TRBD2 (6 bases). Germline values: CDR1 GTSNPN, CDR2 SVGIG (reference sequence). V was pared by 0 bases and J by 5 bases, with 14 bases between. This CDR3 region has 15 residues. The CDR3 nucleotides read TGTGCCTGGAGTGTACCTGGCGGGGCCCACAATGAGCAGTTCTTC. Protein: CAWSVPGGAHNEQFF. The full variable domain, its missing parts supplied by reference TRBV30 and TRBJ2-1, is SQTIHQWPATLVQPVGSPLSLECTVEGTSNPNLYWYRQAAGRGLQLLFYSVGIGQISSEVPQNLSASRPQDRQFILSSKKLLLSDSGFYLCAWSVPGGAHNEQFFGPGTRLTVL.

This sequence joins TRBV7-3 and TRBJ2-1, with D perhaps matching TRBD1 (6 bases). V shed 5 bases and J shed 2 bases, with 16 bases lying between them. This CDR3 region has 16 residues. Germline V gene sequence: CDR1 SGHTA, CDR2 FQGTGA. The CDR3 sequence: CASSPQGTPTYNEQFF. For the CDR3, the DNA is TGTGCCAGCAGCCCTCAGGGGACACCCACCTACAATGAGCAGTTCTTC.

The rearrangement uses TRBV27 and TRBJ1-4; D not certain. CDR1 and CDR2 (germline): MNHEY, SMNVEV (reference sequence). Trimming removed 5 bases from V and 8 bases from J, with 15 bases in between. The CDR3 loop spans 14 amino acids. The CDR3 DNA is TGTGCCAGCAGTATCAGATGGACTGGCGAAAAACTGTTTTTT. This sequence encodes CASSIRWTGEKLFF.

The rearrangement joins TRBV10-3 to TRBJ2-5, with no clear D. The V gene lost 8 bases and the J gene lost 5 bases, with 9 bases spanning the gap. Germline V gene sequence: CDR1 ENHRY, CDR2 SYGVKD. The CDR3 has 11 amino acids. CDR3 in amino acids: CAIGVGETQYF. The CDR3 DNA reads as TGTGCCATCGGAGTGGGGGAGACCCAGTACTTC.

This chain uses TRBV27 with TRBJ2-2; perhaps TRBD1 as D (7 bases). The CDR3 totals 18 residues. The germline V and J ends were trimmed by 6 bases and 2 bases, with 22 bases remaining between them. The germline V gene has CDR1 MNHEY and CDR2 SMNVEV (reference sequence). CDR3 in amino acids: CASRVGGPDRVNTGELFF. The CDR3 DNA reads TGTGCCAGCAGGGTCGGGGGCCCCGACAGGGTAAACACCGGGGAGCTGTTTTTT.

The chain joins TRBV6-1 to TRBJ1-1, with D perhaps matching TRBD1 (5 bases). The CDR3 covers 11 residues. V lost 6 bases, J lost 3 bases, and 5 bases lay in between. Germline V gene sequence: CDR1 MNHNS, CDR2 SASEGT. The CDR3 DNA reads TGTGCCAGCAGACAGGACACTGAAGCTTTCTTT. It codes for CASRQDTEAFF.

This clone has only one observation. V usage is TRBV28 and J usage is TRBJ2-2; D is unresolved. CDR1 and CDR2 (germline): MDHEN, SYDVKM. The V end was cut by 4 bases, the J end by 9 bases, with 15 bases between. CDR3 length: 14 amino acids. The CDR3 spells CASSWGRRGRELFF. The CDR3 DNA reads TGTGCCAGCAGTTGGGGTCGCCGTGGAAGGGAGCTGTTTTTT.

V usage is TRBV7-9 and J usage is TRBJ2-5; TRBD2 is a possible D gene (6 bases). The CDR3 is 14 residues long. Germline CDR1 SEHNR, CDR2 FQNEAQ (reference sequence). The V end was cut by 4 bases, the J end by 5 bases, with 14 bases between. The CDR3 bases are TGTGCCAGCAGCTCACTTGGAGGGAGGGAGACCCAGTACTTC. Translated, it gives CASSSLGGRETQYF.

CDR3 DNA sequence: TGTGCCAGCAGTTACGACTTCGCCGGGGAGCTGTTTTTT. It encodes CASSYDFAGELFF. This sequence joins TRBV6-6 and TRBJ2-2; D not resolved. The V end was cut by 2 bases, the J end by 6 bases, with 7 bases between. CDR1 is MNHNY, CDR2 SVGAGI, per germline (reference sequence). CDR3 length: 13 amino acids.

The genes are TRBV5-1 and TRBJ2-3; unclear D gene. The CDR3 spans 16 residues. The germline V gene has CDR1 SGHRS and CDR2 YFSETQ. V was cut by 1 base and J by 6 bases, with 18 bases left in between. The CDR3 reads CASSLKAARVADTQYF. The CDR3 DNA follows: TGCGCCAGCAGCTTGAAGGCGGCCCGGGTCGCGGATACGCAGTATTTT.

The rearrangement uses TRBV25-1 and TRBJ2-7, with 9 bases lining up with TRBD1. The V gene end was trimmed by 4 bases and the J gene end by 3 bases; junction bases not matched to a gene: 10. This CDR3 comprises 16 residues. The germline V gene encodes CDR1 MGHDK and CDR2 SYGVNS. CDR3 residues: CASSGSGTGRIYEQYF. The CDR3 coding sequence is TGTGCCAGCAGTGGCTCCGGGACAGGGAGAATCTACGAGCAGTACTTC.

This CDR3 is CATSASGGALTGANVLTF. In nucleotides, the CDR3 is TGTGCCACGTCCGCCTCGGGGGGCGCCCTTACTGGGGCCAACGTCCTGACTTTC. This chain connects TRBV10-3 to TRBJ2-6; TRBD2 might be the D (7 bases). The CDR3 extends over 18 amino acids. From germline, CDR1 is ENHRY and CDR2 SYGVKD. The V end lost 10 bases, the J end lost 2 bases, and 24 bases lay between the germline ends.

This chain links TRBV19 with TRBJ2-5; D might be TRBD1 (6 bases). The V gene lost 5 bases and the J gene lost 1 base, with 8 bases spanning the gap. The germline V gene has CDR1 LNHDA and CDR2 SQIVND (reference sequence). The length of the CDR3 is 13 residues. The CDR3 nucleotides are TGTGCCAGTAGTCCGGACAGCCAAGAGACCCAGTACTTC. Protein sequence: CASSPDSQETQYF.

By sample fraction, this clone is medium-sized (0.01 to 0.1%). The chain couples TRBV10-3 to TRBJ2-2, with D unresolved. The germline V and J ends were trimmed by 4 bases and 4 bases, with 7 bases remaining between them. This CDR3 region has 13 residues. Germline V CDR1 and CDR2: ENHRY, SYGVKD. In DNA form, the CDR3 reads TGTGCCATCAGTGTAGGAGCCACCGGGGAGCTGTTTTTT. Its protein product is CAISVGATGELFF.

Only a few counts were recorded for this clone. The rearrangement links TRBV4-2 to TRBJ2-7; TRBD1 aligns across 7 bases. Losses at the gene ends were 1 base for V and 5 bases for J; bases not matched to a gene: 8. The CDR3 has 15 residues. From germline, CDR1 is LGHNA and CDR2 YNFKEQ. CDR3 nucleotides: TGTGCCAGCAGCCAAGTAGACAGGGCAGCCAACGAGCAGTACTTC. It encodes CASSQVDRAANEQYF.

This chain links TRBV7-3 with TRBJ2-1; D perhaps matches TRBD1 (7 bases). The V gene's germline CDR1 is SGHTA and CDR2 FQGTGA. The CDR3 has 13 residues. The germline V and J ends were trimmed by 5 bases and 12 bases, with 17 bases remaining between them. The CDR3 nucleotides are TGTGCCAGCAGCCCCTCGGAGGGGGCTAGGCAGTTCTTC. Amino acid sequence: CASSPSEGARQFF.

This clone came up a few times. The CDR3 reads CASSAGTSGNTIYF. The CDR3 nucleotides are TGTGCCAGCAGTGCCGGGACCTCTGGAAACACCATATATTTT. The chain links TRBV9 to TRBJ1-3; a weak D match, TRBD1 (5 bases). V was shortened by 5 bases and J by 0 bases, with 9 bases between the two germline ends. CDR1 SGDLS and CDR2 YYNGEE come from the germline V gene. The CDR3 is made up of 14 amino acids. The full variable domain, completed using reference TRBV9 and TRBJ1-3, is DSGVTQTPKHLITATGQRVTLRCSPRSGDLSVYWYQQSLDQGLQFLIQYYNGEERAKGNILERFSAQQFPDLHSELNLSSLELGDSALYFCASSAGTSGNTIYFGEGSWLTVV.

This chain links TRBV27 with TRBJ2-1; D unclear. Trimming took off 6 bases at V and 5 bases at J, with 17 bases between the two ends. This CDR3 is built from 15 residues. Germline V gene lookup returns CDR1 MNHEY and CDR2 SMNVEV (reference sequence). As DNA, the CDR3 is TGTGCCAGCAGGTTCCATTCTGGCCCCGACAATGAGCAGTTCTTC. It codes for CASRFHSGPDNEQFF.